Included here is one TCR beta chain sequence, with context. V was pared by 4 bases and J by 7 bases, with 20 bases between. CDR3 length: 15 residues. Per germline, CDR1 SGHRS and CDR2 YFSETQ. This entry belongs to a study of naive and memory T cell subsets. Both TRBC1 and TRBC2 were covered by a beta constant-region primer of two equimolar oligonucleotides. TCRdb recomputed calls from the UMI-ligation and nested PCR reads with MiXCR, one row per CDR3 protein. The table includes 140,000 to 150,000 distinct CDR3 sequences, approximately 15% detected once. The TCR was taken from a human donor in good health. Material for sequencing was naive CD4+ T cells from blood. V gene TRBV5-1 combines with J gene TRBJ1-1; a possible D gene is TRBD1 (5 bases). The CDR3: CASSRSGAVDGEAFF. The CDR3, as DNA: TGCGCCAGCAGCCGGAGTGGGGCGGTGGATGGTGAAGCTTTCTTT.